This TCR beta chain was sequenced during a study of T cells in Graves' hyperthyroidism and ophthalmopathy. V lost 10 bases to trimming and J lost 10 bases; unmatched junction nucleotides: 6. This CDR3 contains 10 residues. Germline V gene data show CDR1 as MDHEN and CDR2 as SYDVKM. Amplified regions were TCR beta CDR3 sequences from RNA transcripts. An initial round of RT-PCR targeting the TCR CDR3 relied on the HTBI primer set. TCRdb itself ran the multiplex PCR reads through MiXCR, one entry per CDR3 protein. Of a few hundred thousand distinct CDR3 sequences in the sample, less than 25% were seen once. This clonotype was found many times.

Input material: blood. The gene calls are TRBV28 and TRBJ1-1; 7 bases match TRBD1. This TCR was recovered from a man aged 18 to 29 with Graves' hyperthyroidism. CDR3 residues: CATQGERAFF. Written as DNA, the CDR3 is TGTGCCACCCAGGGGGAACGAGCTTTCTTT.